A selection of T cell receptor beta chains follows, all from one sample in a study of cytomegalovirus exposure and HLA in healthy donors. Libraries were prepared by immunoSEQ multiplex PCR; TCRdb keeps only in-frame clonotypes and omits some of them. The profile shows some 140,000 clones, about 82% of them singletons. Input material: PBMCs. These receptors were taken from a human donor in good health. CDR3s include the opening cysteine and the closing phenylalanine or tryptophan. The D gene is left open where the match is weak. Size is omitted from some rows. Given values are once, few, many or a class for expanded clones.

D,size,V,J,CDR3,DNA
TRBD2,NA,TRBV2,TRBJ2-2,CASKLAPTGELFF,TGTGCCAGCAAACTAGCGCCCACCGGGGAGCTGTTTTTT
NA,few,TRBV4-1,TRBJ1-2,CASSRPDRNYGYTF,TGCGCCAGCAGCCGACCCGACAGGAACTATGGCTACACCTTC
NA,NA,TRBV2,TRBJ1-2,CASSQEQGNYGYTF,TGTGCCAGCAGTCAAGAACAGGGTAACTATGGCTACACCTTC
NA,NA,TRBV29-1,TRBJ1-3,CSVQSSGNTIYF,TGCAGCGTTCAATCCTCTGGAAACACCATATATTTT
TRBD2,NA,TRBV6-1,TRBJ2-3,CATQVKGRATDTQYF,TGTGCCACTCAGGTGAAAGGGAGGGCCACAGATACGCAGTATTTT
NA,NA,TRBV15,TRBJ2-1,CATSMDKSSYNEQFF,TGTGCCACCAGCATGGACAAGAGCTCCTACAATGAGCAGTTCTTC
TRBD1,NA,TRBV7-9,TRBJ2-3,CASSSDRVTQYF,TGTGCCAGCAGCTCGGACAGGGTTACGCAGTATTTT
TRBD1,NA,TRBV19,TRBJ2-2,CAIKGQGASGELFF,TGTGCCATTAAGGGCCAGGGGGCGTCCGGGGAGCTGTTTTTT
TRBD2,NA,TRBV7-2,TRBJ2-1,CASSQGSGGYNEQFF,TGTGCCAGCAGCCAAGGCAGCGGGGGCTACAATGAGCAGTTCTTC
TRBD1,NA,TRBV5-1,TRBJ1-1,CASSQDRHIEAFF,TGCGCCAGCAGCCAGGACAGGCACATTGAAGCTTTCTTT
NA,few,TRBV6-1,TRBJ1-5,CASSEVENSNQPQHF,TGTGCCAGCAGTGAAGTAGAGAATAGCAATCAGCCCCAGCATTTT